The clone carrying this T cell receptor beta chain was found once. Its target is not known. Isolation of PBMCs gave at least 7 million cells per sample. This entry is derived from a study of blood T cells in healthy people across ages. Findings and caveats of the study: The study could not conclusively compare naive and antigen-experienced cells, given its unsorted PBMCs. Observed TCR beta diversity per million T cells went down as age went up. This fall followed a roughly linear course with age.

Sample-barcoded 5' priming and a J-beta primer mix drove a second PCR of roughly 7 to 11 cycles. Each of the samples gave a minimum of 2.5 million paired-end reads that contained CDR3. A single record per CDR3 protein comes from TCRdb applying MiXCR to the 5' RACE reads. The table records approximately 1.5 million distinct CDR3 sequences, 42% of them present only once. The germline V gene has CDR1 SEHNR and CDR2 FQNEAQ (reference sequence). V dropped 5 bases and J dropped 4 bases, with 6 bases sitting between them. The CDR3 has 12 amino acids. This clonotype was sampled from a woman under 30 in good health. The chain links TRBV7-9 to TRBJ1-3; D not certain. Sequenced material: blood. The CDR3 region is CASSIGGNTIYF. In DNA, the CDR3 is TGTGCCAGCAGCATCGGAGGAAACACCATATATTTT.